This T cell receptor (beta chain) was identified in a study of blood T cell repertoires in COVID-19. The overall study: From the United States, Italy and Spain came samples of acute and convalescent COVID-19.

Everyone who took part was 18 to 89 years old, and they came from 24 US areas. Participants' reported clinical history set cohort assignment. Clones were read by immunoSEQ multiplex PCR, and TCRdb kept only the in-frame ones, dropping some. The table shows over 200,000 clones, with 70% to 90% occurring only once. The CDR3 is 14 residues long. CDR1 and CDR2 (germline): SGHDT, YYEEEE. The trim removed 2 bases at V and 10 bases at J, leaving 6 bases unmatched. The chain is built from TRBV5-6 and TRBJ2-1; 10 bases are shared with TRBD2. The material sequenced was PBMCs or T cells enriched from blood (not recorded which). The sequence came from a woman aged 45-59 years who had recovered from COVID-19. The CDR3 coding sequence is TGTGCCAGCAGCTTACTAGCGGGATCGAGCGAGCAGTTCTTC. It yields the protein CASSLLAGSSEQFF.